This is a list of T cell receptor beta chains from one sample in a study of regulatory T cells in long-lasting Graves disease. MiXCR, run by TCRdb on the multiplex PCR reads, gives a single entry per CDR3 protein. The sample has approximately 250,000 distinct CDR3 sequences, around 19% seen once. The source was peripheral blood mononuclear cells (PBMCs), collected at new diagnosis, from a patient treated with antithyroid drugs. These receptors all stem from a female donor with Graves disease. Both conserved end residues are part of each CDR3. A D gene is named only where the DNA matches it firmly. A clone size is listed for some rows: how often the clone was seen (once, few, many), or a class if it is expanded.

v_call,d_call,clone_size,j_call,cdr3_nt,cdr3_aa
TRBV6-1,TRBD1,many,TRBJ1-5,TGTGCCAGCAGCAAGGGACAGGGCTGGCAGCCCCAGCATTTT,CASSKGQGWQPQHF
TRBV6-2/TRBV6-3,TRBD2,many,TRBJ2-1,TGTGCCAGCAGATTAGCGGGAGGCTCGTTCAATGAGCAGTTCTTC,CASRLAGGSFNEQFF
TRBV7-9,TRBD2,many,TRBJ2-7,TGTGCCAGCAGCTTCCCAATTGATAGCGGGAGTATCTACGAGCAGTACTTC,CASSFPIDSGSIYEQYF
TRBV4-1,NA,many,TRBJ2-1,TGCGCCAGCAGCCAAGTTCCAGGGAAAGCTAGGAATGAGCAGTTCTTC,CASSQVPGKARNEQFF
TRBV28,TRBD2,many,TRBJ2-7,TGTGCCAGCAGTCCGGGAGGGCGGGAGTTATACGAGCAGTACTTC,CASSPGGRELYEQYF
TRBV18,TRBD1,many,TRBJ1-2,TGTGCCAGCTCACCACCCCTTCGACAGGGAGTCTACACCTTC,CASSPPLRQGVYTF
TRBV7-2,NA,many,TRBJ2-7,TGTGCCAGCAGCCCGGGGCTAGCTAGGTACGAGCAGTACTTC,CASSPGLARYEQYF
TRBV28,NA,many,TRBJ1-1,TGTGCCAGCACCACGGCGGGGGGCACGGGGAAAACTGAAGCTTTCTTT,CASTTAGGTGKTEAFF
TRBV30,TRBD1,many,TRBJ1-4,TGTGCCTGGAGGGACAGGACAGCAACTAATGAAAAACTGTTTTTT,CAWRDRTATNEKLFF
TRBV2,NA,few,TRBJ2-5,TGTGCCAGCAAAGTTCGGTTGACATCGGAACAAGAGACCCAGTACTTC,CASKVRLTSEQETQYF
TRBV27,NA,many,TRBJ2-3,TGTGCCAGCAGGGGGATATTGCCCGACGGTACAGATACGCAGTATTTT,CASRGILPDGTDTQYF
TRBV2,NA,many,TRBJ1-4,TGTGCCAGCAGGTCCCGCGGGACAACTAATGAAAAACTGTTTTTT,CASRSRGTTNEKLFF
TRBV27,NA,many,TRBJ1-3,TGTGCCAGCAGTCCCAAGTCTACTCGCTCTGGAAACACCATATATTTT,CASSPKSTRSGNTIYF
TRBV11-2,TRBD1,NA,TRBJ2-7,TGTGCCAGCAGCTTAGCAGGGGGATCCTACGAGCGGTACTTC,CASSLAGGSYERYF
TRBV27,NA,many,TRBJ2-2,TGTGCCAGCAGTTTACGGGAAGCCGGGGAGCTGTTTTTT,CASSLREAGELFF
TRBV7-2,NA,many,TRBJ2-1,TGTGCCAGCAGCCCACTAGGCGATGAGCAGTTCTTC,CASSPLGDEQFF
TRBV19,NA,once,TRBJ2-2,TGTGCCAGTAGTATTGCCGAGGGGTACACCGGGGAGCTGTTTTTT,CASSIAEGYTGELFF
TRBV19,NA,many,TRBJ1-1,TGTGCCAGTAGTATAGCAGGGATTTTATTGAACACTGAAGCTTTCTTT,CASSIAGILLNTEAFF
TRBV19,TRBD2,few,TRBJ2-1,TGTGCCAGTAGTCCCCGAGCGGGAGGGAAAAACAATGAGCAGTTCTTC,CASSPRAGGKNNEQFF
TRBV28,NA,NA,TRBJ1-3,TGTGCCAGCATGTCTGGAAACACCATATATTTT,CASMSGNTIYF
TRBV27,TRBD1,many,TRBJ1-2,TGTGCCAGCAGTTTAGTTTGGGACAGGATCCCGGACTATGGCTACACCTTC,CASSLVWDRIPDYGYTF
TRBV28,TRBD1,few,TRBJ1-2,TGTGCCAGCAGTACGTATATCGGGACAGGGAGGCTCCACACCTTC,CASSTYIGTGRLHTF
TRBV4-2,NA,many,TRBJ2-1,TGTGCCAGCAGCCAAGATAAGCGATGGGAGCAGTTCTTC,CASSQDKRWEQFF
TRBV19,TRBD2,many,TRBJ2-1,TGTGCCAGTAGTACCGGACTAGCGGGATTATATGAGCAGTTCTTC,CASSTGLAGLYEQFF
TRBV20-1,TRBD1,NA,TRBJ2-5,TGCAGTGCTAGAGATAGGCCAGGGGGACGGGAGACCCAGTACTTC,CSARDRPGGRETQYF
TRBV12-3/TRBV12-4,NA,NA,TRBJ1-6,TGTGCCAGCACAGGGTTCAATTCACCCCTCCACTTT,CASTGFNSPLHF
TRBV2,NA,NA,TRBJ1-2,TGTGCCAGCAGTCTACGACGGACCTATGGCTACACCTTC,CASSLRRTYGYTF
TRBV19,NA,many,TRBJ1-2,TGTGCCAGTAGTATCGTTGGGGGCGCCTATGGCTACACCTTC,CASSIVGGAYGYTF
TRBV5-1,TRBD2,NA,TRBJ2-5,TGCGCCAGCAGCCGGGACCCCGGGACTAGCGGGAAAAAAGAGACCCAGTACTTC,CASSRDPGTSGKKETQYF
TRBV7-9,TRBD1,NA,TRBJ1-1,TGTGCCAGCAGCTACGGACAGGTTGTTGAAGCTTTCTTT,CASSYGQVVEAFF
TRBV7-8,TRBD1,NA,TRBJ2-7,TGTGCCAGCAGCCCGACAGGGTCTCCCTACGAGCAGTACTTC,CASSPTGSPYEQYF
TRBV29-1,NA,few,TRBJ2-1,TGCAGCGTTGAGTCGGCAGCCCCCTATGAGCAGTTCTTC,CSVESAAPYEQFF
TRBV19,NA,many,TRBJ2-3,TGTGCCAGTAGTATGAAAGAGATCAACCCTAGCACAGATACGCAGTATTTT,CASSMKEINPSTDTQYF
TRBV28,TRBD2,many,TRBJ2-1,TGTGCCAGCAGTTTTTGGTGGGAGGGCCACGATGAGCAGTTCTTC,CASSFWWEGHDEQFF
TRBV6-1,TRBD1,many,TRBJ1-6,TGTGCCACCGCCCGGGACAGGGGTACGTCACCCCTCCACTTT,CATARDRGTSPLHF
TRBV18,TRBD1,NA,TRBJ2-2,TGTGCCAGCTCGACAGGGGGCGGAGCGAACACCGGGGAGCTGTTTTTT,CASSTGGGANTGELFF
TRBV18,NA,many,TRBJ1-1,TGTGCCAGCTCACCAAATACCAGACAGAACACTGAAGCTTTCTTT,CASSPNTRQNTEAFF
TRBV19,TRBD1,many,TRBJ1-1,TGTGCCACCCACACAGGGGCAACTGAAGCTTTCTTT,CATHTGATEAFF
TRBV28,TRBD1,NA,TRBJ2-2,TGTGCCAGCAGTTTAGGACAGGGGAGTGGCACCGGGGAGCTGTTTTTT,CASSLGQGSGTGELFF
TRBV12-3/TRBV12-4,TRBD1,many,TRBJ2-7,TGTGCCAGCAATACCGGGACAGGCGCCTACGAGCAGTACTTC,CASNTGTGAYEQYF
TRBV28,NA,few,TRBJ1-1,TGTGCCAGCAGTTTGGTGGAACCGAACACTGAAGCTTTCTTT,CASSLVEPNTEAFF
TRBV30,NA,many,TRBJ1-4,TGTGCCTGGACCTCCTCGGGGGCGACGTATAATGAAAAACTGTTTTTT,CAWTSSGATYNEKLFF
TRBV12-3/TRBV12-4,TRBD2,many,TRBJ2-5,TGTGCCAGCAGTGCCCCCGGGACTAGCCAAGAGACCCAGTACTTC,CASSAPGTSQETQYF
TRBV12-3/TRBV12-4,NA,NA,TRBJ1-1,TGTGCCAGCACCAGGGGTGCCGCTGAAGCTTTCTTT,CASTRGAAEAFF
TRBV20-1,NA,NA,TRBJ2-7,TGCAGTGCTAGAGATCTAGACCAGGGGTTTTCCTACGAGCAGTACTTC,CSARDLDQGFSYEQYF
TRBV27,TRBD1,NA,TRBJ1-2,TGTGCCAGCAGTAAGGGACAGGGAACCAACTATGGCTACACCTTC,CASSKGQGTNYGYTF
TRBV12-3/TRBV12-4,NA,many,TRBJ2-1,TGTGCCAGCATCCCGATCACATCCTTGGAGCAGTTCTTC,CASIPITSLEQFF
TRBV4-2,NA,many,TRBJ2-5,TGTGCCAGCAGCCAAGATCCGACGGGAGCTGGAGAGACCCAGTACTTC,CASSQDPTGAGETQYF
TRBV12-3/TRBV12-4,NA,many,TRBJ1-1,TGTGCCAGCAGTTTTTTCAGGGAGGGGGCTTTCTTT,CASSFFREGAFF
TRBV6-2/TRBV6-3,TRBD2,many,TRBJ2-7,TGTGCCAGCAGGACTAGCGGGAGGGAAGAGCAGTACTTC,CASRTSGREEQYF
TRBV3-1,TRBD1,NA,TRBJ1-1,TGTGCCAGCAGCCTTAACCCGGGACAGAAGGGCACTGAAGCTTTCTTT,CASSLNPGQKGTEAFF
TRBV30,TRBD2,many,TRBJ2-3,TGTGCCTGGAGCGAAACCTCAAGACTAGCGGGATTCACAGATACGCAGTATTTT,CAWSETSRLAGFTDTQYF
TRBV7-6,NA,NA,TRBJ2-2,TGTGCCAGCAGCTTAGTGCCGGGAGCCATGAACACCGGGGAGCTGTTTTTT,CASSLVPGAMNTGELFF
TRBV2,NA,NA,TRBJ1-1,TGTGCCAGCTCACCGGCCCAGGGGCCCAACACTGAAGCTTTCTTT,CASSPAQGPNTEAFF